The present entry profiles one T cell receptor (beta chain) with its context. This sample is drawn from a study of blood T cell repertoires in COVID-19. V was cut by 6 bases and J by 0 bases, with 12 bases left in between. This CDR3 has 14 amino acids. The germline V gene has CDR1 SGDLS and CDR2 YYNGEE. TCRdb's copy holds only in-frame clones and misses some; the assay was immunoSEQ multiplex PCR. The data contain approximately 280,000 clones, roughly nine tenths of them singletons. V and J are TRBV9 and TRBJ2-5; D gene ambiguous. The sample comprised PBMCs or T cells enriched from blood (not recorded which). The TCR was taken from a woman between 35 and 50 years old who had recovered from COVID-19. The DNA of the CDR3 is TGTGCCAGCACCCACGGTGTCGACCAAGAGACCCAGTACTTC. Translating it yields CASTHGVDQETQYF.